Following are 21 T cell receptor beta chains from one sample sequenced in a study of beta chain features in type 1 diabetes. Expressed TCRB transcripts were sequenced, since all the RNA that had been isolated was reverse transcribed. Sequencing was performed with immunoSEQ multiplex PCR; in TCRdb, only in-frame clones are kept and a portion is missing. The table lists 500,000 to 650,000 clones, approximately 13% of them singletons, with around 0.12% in the top ten. Their target antigens are unknown. Points from the study as a whole: Type 1 diabetes patients showed a moderate but significant shortening of TCRB CDR3s in all four CD4+ subsets.

The sequencing sample was made of naive CD4+ T cells from blood. These receptors all stem from a man between 25 and 39 years old with type 1 diabetes.

The chain has TRBV6-1 and TRBJ2-2; 10 nucleotides agree with TRBD1. Per the germline V gene, CDR1 is MNHNS and CDR2 is SASEGT. The CDR3 is 15 residues long. V dropped 8 bases and J dropped 5; count of bases not matched to a gene: 8. CDR3 sequence reads: CASFWGTGVTGELFF. For the CDR3, the DNA is TGTGCCAGCTTTTGGGGGACAGGGGTTACCGGGGAGCTGTTTTTT.

This clone was found a few times. J is TRBJ2-5 and V is TRBV7-2; possible D gene TRBD2, 6 bases. From germline, CDR1 is SGHTA and CDR2 FQGNSA. The CDR3 has 15 residues. The germline V and J ends were trimmed by 1 base and 1 base, with 10 bases remaining between them. CDR3: CASSLEGSGQETQYF. As DNA, the CDR3 is TGTGCCAGCAGCTTAGAGGGTAGCGGCCAAGAGACCCAGTACTTC.

There are many counts of this clone. This chain uses TRBV4-3 with TRBJ2-1; D perhaps matches TRBD1 (6 bases). Germline lookup yields CDR1 LGHNA and CDR2 YSLEER. The CDR3 sequence is 18 residues long. V lost 3 bases, J lost 3 bases, and 21 bases lay in between. In DNA, the CDR3 is TGCGCCAGCAGCCAGGGGATAAGGGCAGGGGAGAGCTACAATGAGCAGTTCTTC. Translation: CASSQGIRAGESYNEQFF.

In the case of this clone: Distinct nucleotide sequences in the sample also encode this CDR3. The chain couples TRBV11-2 to TRBJ2-5, with D perhaps matching TRBD1 or TRBD2 (5 bases each). Trimming took off 1 base at V and 3 bases at J, with 6 bases between the two ends. This CDR3 region has 13 residues. Looked up from germline, CDR1 is SGHAT and CDR2 is FQNNGV. CDR3 sequence (DNA): TGTGCCAGCAGCTTAGGAGGGGAAGAGACCCAGTACTTC. This encodes CASSLGGEETQYF.

Here the CDR3 reads CATSRDRVADTQYF. The CDR3 DNA is TGTGCCACCAGCAGAGACAGGGTGGCAGATACGCAGTATTTT. The chain employs TRBV15 and TRBJ2-3; possible D gene TRBD1, 5 bases. V lost 0 bases, J lost 4 bases, and 8 bases lay in between. The CDR3 runs 14 residues. Germline V CDR1 and CDR2: LNHNV, YYDKDF (reference sequence). The full variable domain, completed using reference TRBV15 and TRBJ2-3, is DAMVIQNPRYQVTQFGKPVTLSCSQTLNHNVMYWYQQKSSQAPKLLFHYYDKDFNNEADTPDNFQSRRPNTSFCFLDIRSPGLGDTAMYLCATSRDRVADTQYFGPGTRLTVL.

The table lists this clone with a few counts. The genes are TRBV4-1 and TRBJ1-4, with D uncertain. V was shortened by 0 bases and J by 5 bases, with 7 bases between the two germline ends. CDR1 and CDR2 (germline): MGHRA, YSYEKL. The CDR3 runs 14 residues. CDR3 sequence (DNA): TGCGCCAGCAGCCAAGAGGATTCGAATGAAAAACTGTTTTTT. This sequence encodes CASSQEDSNEKLFF.

There are a few counts of this clone. The V call is TRBV27, the J call TRBJ2-1; perhaps D is TRBD1 or TRBD2 (5 bases each). Germline loops: CDR1 MNHEY, CDR2 SMNVEV (reference sequence). Trimming stripped 6 bases from V and 6 bases from J, with 12 bases between. This CDR3 is built from 13 residues. The CDR3 DNA is TGTGCCAGCAGGGGGGATATGTTCAATGAGCAGTTCTTC. Translated, it gives CASRGDMFNEQFF.

The V call is TRBV4-2, the J call TRBJ1-2; 7 nucleotides match TRBD1. The V segment lost 9 bases and the J segment 1 base; nucleotides outside the gene matches: 8. The germline V gene encodes CDR1 LGHNA and CDR2 YNFKEQ. The CDR3 totals 14 residues. In DNA, the CDR3 is TGTGCCAGTCTCCGGACAGGTAGTAACTATGGCTACACCTTC. Translating it yields CASLRTGSNYGYTF.

The J gene is TRBJ1-6, the V gene TRBV6-5, with 7 bases aligning to TRBD1. The CDR3 is made up of 15 amino acids. CDR1 and CDR2 (germline): MNHEY, SVGAGI. V gave up 6 bases and J gave up 3 bases; unmatched junction bases: 5. The CDR3 spells CASRSGQIYNSPLHF. The CDR3 nucleotides are TGTGCCAGCAGATCGGGACAGATCTATAATTCACCCCTCCACTTT.

The J gene is TRBJ2-7, the V gene TRBV6-6; D gene unclear. There are 13 residues in the CDR3. Germline loops: CDR1 MNHNY, CDR2 SVGAGI (reference sequence). Deletions cut 5 bases from V and 3 bases from J, with 11 bases between. The CDR3, as DNA: TGTGCCAGCAGTGTGTATAGGGACTACGAGCAGTACTTC. Protein: CASSVYRDYEQYF.

The V gene is TRBV6-6, the J gene TRBJ1-5, with D hard to call. CDR1 and CDR2 (germline): MNHNY, SVGAGI (reference sequence). The length of the CDR3 is 15 residues. V dropped 6 bases and J dropped 0 bases, with 12 bases sitting between them. The CDR3, as DNA: TGTGCCAGCAGACGAGGTTCTACTAGCAATCAGCCCCAGCATTTT. This sequence encodes CASRRGSTSNQPQHF.

The V and J genes are TRBV7-6 and TRBJ2-2, with D possibly matching TRBD1 (6 bases). The CDR3 is 13 amino acids. Germline CDR1 reads SGHVS; CDR2 reads FNYEAQ. V lost 6 bases and J 9 bases, leaving 14 bases between the germline ends. The CDR3 reads CASSNEGVRELFF. The DNA for the CDR3 is TGTGCCAGCAGTAACGAGGGGGTGAGGGAGCTGTTTTTT. Full variable domain (remainder filled in from reference TRBV7-6 and TRBJ2-2): GAGVSQSPRYKVTKRGQDVALRCDPISGHVSLYWYRQALGQGPEFLTYFNYEAQQDKSGLPNDRFSAERPEGSISTLTIQRTEQRDSAMYRCASSNEGVRELFFGEGSRLTVL.

This clone has just a few counts. The gene calls are TRBV6-5 and TRBJ2-1; 10 bases agree with TRBD1. This CDR3 has 16 amino acids. Trimming at V came to 0 bases and at J to 6 bases, leaving 5 bases not matched to a gene. The germline V gene has CDR1 MNHEY and CDR2 SVGAGI. Here the CDR3 reads CASSYSTGQGRNEQFF. The CDR3 DNA follows: TGTGCCAGCAGTTACTCGACGGGACAGGGGCGCAATGAGCAGTTCTTC.

DNA for the CDR3: TGTGCCAGCAGTCGGAGTTGGGATACTGAAGCTTTCTTT. Encoded protein: CASSRSWDTEAFF. The genes are TRBV7-2 and TRBJ1-1; unclear D gene. The germline V gene has CDR1 SGHTA and CDR2 FQGNSA. The germline V and J ends were trimmed by 6 bases and 5 bases, with 13 bases remaining between them. This CDR3 is 13 amino acids long.

This clone was picked up a small number of times. The rearrangement uses TRBV6-1 and TRBJ1-3; D perhaps matches TRBD1 (5 bases). The germline CDR1 and CDR2 sequences are MNHNS and SASEGT. V lost 0 bases to trimming and J lost 1 base, with 7 bases between them. The CDR3 sequence is 15 residues long. The CDR3 loop reads CASSEAGTSGNTIYF. The CDR3 region has the DNA TGTGCCAGCAGTGAAGCCGGGACGTCTGGAAACACCATATATTTT.

The CDR3 loop is CASSPDGTPGTYGYTF. CDR3 sequence (DNA): TGTGCCAGCAGCCCCGACGGGACCCCCGGAACCTATGGCTACACCTTC. The chain links TRBV7-2 to TRBJ1-2, with TRBD1 as a possible D gene (5 bases). The CDR3 contains 16 residues. Trimming cost V 5 bases and J 4 bases, with 20 bases left between them. Germline CDR1 reads SGHTA; CDR2 reads FQGNSA.

The chain's CDR3 is CATLGLTYEQYF. DNA of the CDR3: TGCGCCACCCTCGGGCTTACCTACGAGCAGTACTTC. V gene TRBV23-1 combines with J gene TRBJ2-7; D is ambiguous. TRBV23-1 is assigned to the ORF class and has an uncertain function. CDR3 size: 12 residues. V was trimmed by 10 bases and J by 2 bases, leaving 12 bases between them.

This clone was detected only a few times. The chain combines TRBV2 with TRBJ1-2, with D unresolved. V lost 1 base and J lost 6, with 9 bases in between. The CDR3 runs 13 residues. CDR1 SNHLY and CDR2 FYNNEI come from the germline V gene. CDR3 sequence: CASSEDADHGYTF. The CDR3 bases are TGTGCCAGCAGTGAAGATGCCGACCATGGCTACACCTTC.

The chain couples TRBV7-3 to TRBJ2-5, with 13 positions matching TRBD2. Losses at the gene ends were 5 bases for V and 5 bases for J; bases not matched to a gene: 8. The CDR3 covers 16 residues. Per germline, CDR1 SGHTA and CDR2 FQGTGA. The CDR3 reads CASSQTGLAGSETQYF. The CDR3, as DNA: TGTGCCAGCAGCCAAACGGGACTAGCGGGGTCGGAGACCCAGTACTTC.

The table lists this clone with a few counts. The rearrangement joins TRBV7-9 to TRBJ1-2, with TRBD1 matching over 7 bases. The V gene's germline CDR1 is SEHNR and CDR2 FQNEAQ (reference sequence). With 5 bases clipped from V and 3 bases from J, the junction kept 9 bases outside the gene matches. The CDR3 loop spans 15 amino acids. Written as DNA, the CDR3 is TGTGCCAGCAGCCCTCTACTAGGGGGCGACTATGGCTACACCTTC. As protein: CASSPLLGGDYGYTF.

The V call is TRBV11-2, the J call TRBJ1-5; maybe TRBD1 (5 bases). CDR1 is SGHAT, CDR2 FQNNGV, per germline. CDR3 length: 15 residues. V lost 1 base, J lost 0 bases, and 7 bases lay in between. CDR3 protein: CASSLGGGSNQPQHF. In DNA, the CDR3 is TGTGCCAGCAGCTTAGGTGGGGGTAGCAATCAGCCCCAGCATTTT.